Sequencing of this T cell receptor (beta chain) was carried out in a study of T-cell reconstitution after alpha-beta-depleted transplantation in children. Preparing the TCRbeta library involved the use of unique molecular identifiers. TCRdb re-called the PCR reads through MiXCR, storing one row per CDR3 protein. The table includes hundreds of thousands of distinct CDR3 sequences, 10% to 15% detected once. In regard to this clonotype: Its antigen is unknown.

Study results and limitations: Reportedly, roughly two months post-transplant, alpha-beta T cells arose from several hundred expanded graft clones. Hyperexpanded clones declined; after one year, newly produced T cells mostly supplied diversity.

The receptor's source is a male patient younger than 18 who had a stem cell transplant for acute myeloid leukemia, so the T cells may come from the graft donor. The starting material was PBMCs, mostly from graft donor cells, obtained 360 days after TCRalphabeta/CD19-depleted stem cell transplant.

This CDR3 reads CASSQSENTQYF. Written as DNA, the CDR3 is TGTGCCAGCAGTCAGTCGGAAAATACGCAGTATTTT. V is TRBV12-3 or TRBV12-4 and J is TRBJ2-3; D is uncertain. Trimming cost V 5 bases and J 7 bases, with 10 bases left between them. The CDR3 has 12 amino acids.